The TCR beta chain described here comes from a study of T cells after yellow fever vaccination. Study results and caveats: A secondary response was less intense yet reached its peak sooner, at day 5 versus 15. Re-detected after boosting: most primary clones, about 95% of CD4 and over 80% of CD8.

This clonotype was counted only a few times. Antigen unknown. For TCR, cDNA came from 5'RACE template switching, which added a universal primer site and UMIs. Each CDR3 protein is one row after TCRdb ran MiXCR on the 5' RACE reads. The sample consists of about 430,000 distinct CDR3 sequences, roughly a sixth of them appearing once. CDR3 length equals 13 residues. Losses at the gene ends were 7 bases for V and 5 bases for J; bases not matched to a gene: 4. Germline CDR1 reads SGHRS; CDR2 reads YFSETQ. Sequencing used PBMCs, obtained before the yellow fever booster vaccination. This TCR came from a man aged 18 to 29 who received the YFV17D yellow fever vaccine. The rearrangement links TRBV5-1 to TRBJ2-3; 10 positions match TRBD2. The CDR3 sequence: CASGAGGQDTQYF. DNA of the CDR3: TGCGCCAGCGGAGCGGGGGGGCAAGATACGCAGTATTTT.